Listed below are T cell receptor beta chains from one sample, sequenced in a study of memory CD4+ T cells and cytomegalovirus serostatus. The method was immunoSEQ multiplex PCR; TCRdb's version includes in-frame clones alone and lacks a portion of them. The sample carries some 50,000 clones, around 80% recorded once. Material for sequencing was memory CD4+ T cells from blood. The origin of the receptors is an adult in good health and CMV-seronegative. Each CDR3 is given with its conserved first and last residue. Fields, in order: V gene, CDR3 protein.

V: TRBV7-2; CDR3: CASSLELNYGYTF
V: TRBV7-6; CDR3: CASSLSGGGTTDTQYF
V: TRBV6-5; CDR3: CASTRTQSSGELFF
V: TRBV2; CDR3: CASNPLAGGTEAFF
V: TRBV28; CDR3: CASSTGTSGRLALGSEQFF
V: TRBV6-6; CDR3: CAAAFGTGKDTQYF
V: TRBV7-8; CDR3: CASSLTQGLGYEQYF
V: TRBV19; CDR3: CASSIDLRGGGYTF
V: TRBV7-2; CDR3: CASSEGYLAGADTQYF
V: TRBV29-1; CDR3: CSVQDRRGLNEQFF
V: TRBV30; CDR3: CAWSVYGVNTEAFF
V: TRBV23-1; CDR3: CASTRDSYEQYF
V: TRBV11-2; CDR3: CASSFFNEQFF
V: TRBV15; CDR3: CATSRDFNNEQFF
V: TRBV10-3; CDR3: CAIGALAGGGGEQFF
V: TRBV6-5; CDR3: CASSLDRFSGNTIYF
V: TRBV27; CDR3: CASSFSEGRSGYTF
V: TRBV5-1; CDR3: CASSLDRGSGYTF
V: TRBV11-2; CDR3: CASSLVSRARTGELFF
V: TRBV29-1; CDR3: CSVEAGNNEQFF
V: TRBV11-3; CDR3: CASSLERESEQFF
V: TRBV15; CDR3: CATSRAGINYGYTF
V: TRBV7-2; CDR3: CASSPGYSYEQYF
V: TRBV11-3; CDR3: CASSLEVTAEAFF
V: TRBV5-1; CDR3: CASSSGQGGANQPQHF
V: TRBV6-6; CDR3: CASSLQGNTIYF
V: TRBV5-1; CDR3: CASSLRGTSTDTQYF
V: TRBV10-3; CDR3: CATPRAQYF
V: TRBV15; CDR3: CATSRDLFVENNSPLHF
V: TRBV29-1; CDR3: CSVEDNAGRTDTQYF
V: TRBV7-8; CDR3: CASSFRQAQLNTEAFF
V: TRBV9; CDR3: CASSPDPRSSSGNTIYF
V: TRBV18; CDR3: CASSPAGAVGNEQFF
V: TRBV19; CDR3: CASSIHPSGGARETQYF
V: TRBV29-1; CDR3: CSAHREANTEAFF
V: TRBV18; CDR3: CASSPASGRAAGELFF
V: TRBV5-6; CDR3: CASSRRRIRETQYF
V: TRBV7-6; CDR3: CASSDYRRGFYEQYF
V: TRBV19; CDR3: CASSLASGTSTDTQYF
V: TRBV11-2; CDR3: CASSFGQGKEPLHF
V: TRBV28; CDR3: CASSPPRRDRGALNYGYTF
V: TRBV30; CDR3: CAWSARDRGFVGNTIYF
V: TRBV9; CDR3: CASSKRTSGGADTQYF